The T cell receptor (beta chain) described here comes from a study of T-cell memory formation after mild COVID-19. The 5'RACE method, run with constant-segment primers, produced TCR alpha and TCR beta cDNA libraries (carrying sample barcodes and UMIs). TCRdb called the 5' RACE reads again in MiXCR, with one record for every CDR3 protein. The sample records some 490,000 distinct CDR3 sequences, 18% being singletons. The sample holds a few counts of this clonotype. As yet, its antigen is unknown. V lost 4 bases and J lost 0, with 11 bases in between. Germline CDR1 reads KGHSH; CDR2 reads LQKENI. CDR3 length equals 15 residues. Study outcomes and limitations: Nothing confirmed that second-wave clones peaking on day 37 were specific for SARS-CoV-2. Shrinking CD4+ clones were chiefly CM and EM; CD8+ ones were chiefly EMRA. Cross-reactive memory seemingly joined, as some responding clones were found in pre-infection memory.

Specimen: PBMCs or a T cell subset sorted from them (not recorded which). J is TRBJ2-3 and V is TRBV18; D possibly corresponds to TRBD2 (6 bases). The clonotype comes from an adult woman who had mild COVID-19 (a few samples of this study predate the infection). Cell type and time point are not known. CDR3 nucleotides: TGTGCCAGCTCACACAAGCGGGTTAGCACAGATACGCAGTATTTT. The encoded protein is CASSHKRVSTDTQYF.